This TCR beta chain came from a study of blood T cells in healthy people across ages. Overall study context: About one barcoded TCR beta cDNA was captured per two T cells.

The CDR3 sequence is 12 residues long. Per germline, CDR1 WSHSY and CDR2 SAAADI. The authors ran a second PCR of about 6 to 11 cycles using a sample-barcoded 5' primer and a J-beta primer mix. The template-switch adaptor, which had 12 random nucleotides, put a tag on each cDNA molecule. TCRdb ran MiXCR on the 5' RACE reads and lists one entry per CDR3 protein. The data show 700,000 to 950,000 distinct CDR3 sequences, 55% to 75% seen once. This clonotype was obtained from a man aged 25 to 45 in good health. The rearrangement links TRBV10-2 to TRBJ2-4; D is ambiguous. The better agreement between TRBJ2-7 and the DNA end casts doubt on the J call. The material sequenced was blood. This CDR3 reads CASSEDPYEQYF. The CDR3 bases are TGCGCCAGCAGTGAGGACCCCTACGAGCAGTACTTC.